This T cell receptor beta chain was recorded in a study of blood T cell repertoires in COVID-19. In the authors' workflow: Estimation of nucleated cell counts relied on the amplification of reference gene primers. Data came from immunoSEQ multiplex PCR; TCRdb stores just in-frame clones and leaves some out. V and J calls and clone size are those listed in that table; D and trimming were worked out from the DNA. The table lists approximately 180,000 clones, roughly 85% of them singletons. The V end lost 5 bases, the J end lost 2 bases, and 16 bases lay between the germline ends. The CDR3 runs 15 residues. CDR1 is SEHNR and CDR2 is FQNEAQ in the germline V gene (reference sequence).

The receptor was isolated from a man in his 60s with acute or convalescent COVID-19. Sequencing input: peripheral blood. The rearrangement joins TRBV7-9 to TRBJ2-7, with D maybe TRBD2 (6 bases). The CDR3, as DNA: TGTGCCAGCAGCCTGACCGGACTACCCACCTACGAGCAGTACTTC. Its translation: CASSLTGLPTYEQYF.